Detailed here is one T cell receptor (beta chain). Its antigen is not known. This sample was taken from a study of cytomegalovirus exposure and HLA in healthy donors. V was cut by 3 bases and J by 6 bases, with 11 bases left in between. Germline CDR1 and CDR2: KGHSH and LQKENI. This CDR3 has 13 amino acids. Findings and caveats of the study: For most TCR beta V segments, an earlier analysis put the productive rate at about 90% or about 30% of the time.

The PCR contained 60 Vbeta and 13 Jbeta primers. The assay was immunoSEQ multiplex PCR, and TCRdb's table has in-frame clones only and misses some. The sample yields 100,000 to 150,000 clones, 83% seen once. The chain couples TRBV18 to TRBJ1-1; D unresolved. Sequenced: PBMCs. The source is a girl aged 2-10 years in good health and CMV-seronegative. The CDR3 sequence is CASSPSPGSEAFF. The CDR3 DNA sequence: TGTGCCAGCTCACCCTCTCCGGGATCTGAAGCTTTCTTT.